These 27 T cell receptor beta chains were all obtained from the same sample, sequenced in a study of blood T cell repertoires in COVID-19. Assay used: immunoSEQ multiplex PCR; TCRdb lists only in-frame clones, some missing. The sample comprises about 200,000 clones, about three quarters of which are singletons, and around 5.8% rests with the top ten. Sequencing used peripheral blood. These receptor sequences come from a woman aged 70-85 years with acute or convalescent COVID-19.

The CDR3 DNA sequence: TGTGCCTGGAGGGGGACTATCTACAATGAGCAGTTCTTC. Its protein product is CAWRGTIYNEQFF. The V and J genes are TRBV30 and TRBJ2-1; 7 bases are a match to TRBD2. Trimming at V came to 3 bases and at J to 3 bases, leaving 2 bases not matched to a gene. CDR3 length equals 13 residues. From germline, CDR1 is GTSNPN and CDR2 SVGIG (reference sequence).

V and J are TRBV10-2 and TRBJ2-3, with 8 bases matching TRBD1. With 8 bases clipped from V and 4 bases from J, the junction kept 5 bases outside the gene matches. Germline CDR1 reads WSHSY; CDR2 reads SAAADI. The CDR3 totals 13 residues. CDR3 DNA sequence: TGCGCCAGCGGGGACAGGAGTCCAGATACGCAGTATTTT. Protein product: CASGDRSPDTQYF.

The rearrangement joins TRBV19 to TRBJ1-1; D gene unclear. The germline V and J ends were trimmed by 6 bases and 1 base, with 12 bases remaining between them. The CDR3 runs to 14 residues. CDR1 and CDR2 (germline): LNHDA, SQIVND (reference sequence). The CDR3 sequence is CASSAWSTNTEAFF. The CDR3 DNA reads as TGTGCCAGTAGCGCGTGGTCCACGAACACTGAAGCTTTCTTT.

The chain carries TRBV4-2 and TRBJ2-7; TRBD2 aligns across 9 bases. Looked up from germline, CDR1 is LGHNA and CDR2 is YNFKEQ. V shed 1 base, J shed 2 bases, and the junction held 3 bases outside the gene matches. CDR3 length: 15 amino acids. CDR3: CASSQGLAEPYEQYF. The CDR3 nucleotides read TGTGCCAGCAGCCAAGGACTAGCGGAACCCTACGAGCAGTACTTC.

This sequence joins TRBV5-8 and TRBJ1-4, with D perhaps TRBD1 (6 bases). CDR1 SGHTS and CDR2 YDEGEE come from the germline V gene. Trimming pared 4 bases from V and 6 bases from J, leaving 13 bases between. This CDR3 has 14 residues. The CDR3 DNA follows: TGTGCCAGCAGCCCGGACAGATCTGATGAAAAACTGTTTTTT. Translated, it gives CASSPDRSDEKLFF.

This chain connects TRBV28 to TRBJ1-4; D is perhaps TRBD1 (5 bases). Trimming took 7 bases from V and 3 from J, leaving 12 bases between them. The germline V gene encodes CDR1 MDHEN and CDR2 SYDVKM. CDR3 size: 14 residues. The CDR3 region is CASTLGRANEKLFF. The CDR3 bases are TGTGCCAGCACTTTGGGCAGGGCTAATGAAAAACTGTTTTTT.

This chain connects TRBV5-1 to TRBJ2-3, with 14 bases aligning to TRBD2. CDR1 is SGHRS and CDR2 is YFSETQ in the germline V gene. The junction had 3 bases not matched to a gene; V was cut back by 0 bases and J by 0 bases. The CDR3 covers 18 residues. DNA for the CDR3: TGCGCCAGCAGCTTGGTGGGGACTAGCGGGAGTAGCACAGATACGCAGTATTTT. Protein: CASSLVGTSGSSTDTQYF.

The DNA of the CDR3 is TGTGCCAGCACCATGGACATGCAACCTGGAAACACCATATATTTT. It translates to CASTMDMQPGNTIYF. The chain recombines TRBV2 with TRBJ1-3, with D possibly being TRBD1 (5 bases). V lost 7 bases and J 2 bases, leaving 15 bases between the germline ends. The CDR3 totals 15 residues. Germline CDR1 and CDR2: SNHLY and FYNNEI.

The V call is TRBV6-5, the J call TRBJ1-2, with D tentatively TRBD1 (5 bases). The V and J ends lost 4 bases and 4 bases respectively, with 7 bases between them. Looked up from germline, CDR1 is MNHEY and CDR2 is SVGAGI. This CDR3 is 12 amino acids long. CDR3 amino acids: CASSSDTYGYTF. The CDR3 coding sequence is TGTGCCAGCAGTTCGGACACCTATGGCTACACCTTC.

J is TRBJ1-6 and V is TRBV4-1; D is uncertain. The CDR3 spans 13 residues. The germline V gene encodes CDR1 MGHRA and CDR2 YSYEKL. Trimming stripped 0 bases from V and 11 bases from J, with 8 bases between. In nucleotides, the CDR3 is TGCGCCAGCAGCCAAGAGTCGGAGACACCCCTCCACTTT. Protein sequence: CASSQESETPLHF.

The rearrangement links TRBV28 to TRBJ1-3; 9 nucleotides line up with TRBD1. Per germline, CDR1 MDHEN and CDR2 SYDVKM. V gave up 2 bases and J gave up 0 bases; unmatched junction bases: 8. This CDR3 comprises 18 residues. CDR3 region: CASSLGTGYPHSGNTIYF. The CDR3 DNA reads as TGTGCCAGCAGTTTAGGGACAGGGTACCCCCACTCTGGAAACACCATATATTTT.

The chain has TRBV10-3 and TRBJ1-2; weak D call: TRBD1 (6 bases). The CDR3 totals 13 residues. The germline CDR1 and CDR2 sequences are ENHRY and SYGVKD. V shed 3 bases and J shed 6 bases, with 11 bases lying between them. CDR3 sequence reads: CAISDRQGNGYTF. CDR3 nucleotides: TGTGCCATCAGTGACCGGCAGGGGAATGGCTACACCTTC.

This clone was observed a few times. The chain combines TRBV23-1 with TRBJ1-4; 9 bases map to TRBD1. The better agreement between TRBJ2-2 and the DNA end casts doubt on the J call. TRBV23-1 is marked as an open reading frame, function uncertain. This CDR3 has 16 amino acids. The CDR3 nucleotides read TGCGCCAGCAGTCAACCTAGGACAGGGGCGCCGGTGGAGCTGTTTTTT. Translated, it gives CASSQPRTGAPVELFF.

The CDR3 sequence: CASSTGTGKGSNQPQHF. For the CDR3, the DNA is TGTGCCAGTAGTACCGGGACAGGGAAAGGCAGCAATCAGCCCCAGCATTTT. The genes are TRBV19 and TRBJ1-5, with 9 bases matching TRBD1. Germline CDR1 and CDR2: LNHDA and SQIVND (reference sequence). This CDR3 is built from 17 residues. V lost 4 bases, J lost 1 base, and 8 bases stayed unmatched.

This clone has only one observation. As DNA, the CDR3 is TGTGCCAGCAGCCCTACCCACGCTCCCTACGAGCAGTACTTC. This gives the protein CASSPTHAPYEQYF. The rearrangement joins TRBV3-1 (or the pseudogene TRBV3-2) to TRBJ2-7; D remains unclear. The CDR3 consists of 14 residues. CDR1 is LGHDT, CDR2 YNNKEL, per germline (reference sequence). Trimming shortened V by 4 bases and J by 2 bases, and 12 bases separated the two germline ends.

The chain is built from TRBV3-1 (or the pseudogene TRBV3-2) and TRBJ2-7; 12 nucleotides match TRBD2. The CDR3 runs to 16 residues. The germline gives CDR1 LGHDT, CDR2 YNNKEL (reference sequence). The ends lost 0 bases at V and 3 bases at J; junction bases unmatched: 3. The CDR3 DNA follows: TGTGCCAGCAGCCAAGACGGGACTAGCGGGCGCTACGAGCAGTACTTC. Protein product: CASSQDGTSGRYEQYF.

J is TRBJ2-5 and V is TRBV18; D may be TRBD1 (6 bases). V was trimmed by 5 bases and J by 5 bases, leaving 15 bases between them. This CDR3 has 14 amino acids. Germline-derived CDR1 and CDR2 are KGHSH and LQKENI. The CDR3: CASSRSWGQETQYF. The CDR3 region has the DNA TGTGCCAGCTCAAGATCGTGGGGGCAGGAGACCCAGTACTTC.

This rearrangement joins TRBV7-8 to TRBJ2-5; 8 bases agree with TRBD1. The CDR3 runs 14 residues. The germline gives CDR1 SGHVS, CDR2 FQNEAQ. The V segment lost 3 bases and the J segment 5 bases; nucleotides outside the gene matches: 5. This CDR3 is CASSFQTGEETQYF. CDR3 coding DNA: TGTGCCAGCAGCTTCCAGACAGGGGAGGAGACCCAGTACTTC.

V gene TRBV19 combines with J gene TRBJ2-3; D might be TRBD2 (5 bases). In germline, CDR1 is LNHDA, CDR2 SQIVND (reference sequence). The CDR3 runs 15 residues. Deletions cut 1 base from V and 7 bases from J, with 15 bases between. CDR3 sequence (DNA): TGTGCCAGTAGTATAGCTCGGATGGGCGGGTATACGCAGTATTTT. It codes for CASSIARMGGYTQYF. Full variable domain (missing parts from reference TRBV19 and TRBJ2-3): DGGITQSPKYLFRKEGQNVTLSCEQNLNHDAMYWYRQDPGQGLRLIYYSQIVNDFQKGDIAEGYSVSREKKESFPLTVTSAQKNPTAFYLCASSIARMGGYTQYFGPGTRLTVL.

This clone was picked up a small number of times. The chain recombines TRBV19 with TRBJ2-1; tentative D call: TRBD2 (5 bases). V dropped 5 bases and J dropped 10 bases, with 12 bases sitting between them. The CDR3 totals 12 residues. The V gene's germline CDR1 is LNHDA and CDR2 SQIVND (reference sequence). The CDR3 DNA follows: TGTGCCAGTAGTCCGAGCGGAACCGAGCAGTTCTTC. This gives the protein CASSPSGTEQFF.

Relative to its sample, this clone is medium-sized. This rearrangement joins TRBV7-2 to TRBJ1-5; TRBD1 matches 10 bases. In germline, CDR1 is SGHTA, CDR2 FQGNSA. The ends lost 1 base at V and 6 bases at J; junction bases unmatched: 9. The CDR3 covers 17 residues. The CDR3 reads CASSLEPRTGGSQPQHF. CDR3 coding DNA: TGTGCCAGCAGCTTAGAACCTAGGACAGGGGGAAGTCAGCCCCAGCATTTT.

The chain employs TRBV5-4 and TRBJ1-2; D not resolved. This CDR3 comprises 14 residues. CDR1 is SGHNT, CDR2 YYREEE, per germline (reference sequence). V was trimmed by 0 bases and J by 4 bases, leaving 10 bases between them. CDR3 sequence reads: CASSLAGFAYGYTF. Written as DNA, the CDR3 is TGTGCCAGCAGCTTGGCGGGTTTCGCCTATGGCTACACCTTC.

This clone was seen only once. The V gene is TRBV18, the J gene TRBJ2-7, with 7 bases aligning to TRBD1. With 6 bases clipped from V and 4 bases from J, the junction kept 6 bases outside the gene matches. The CDR3 contains 13 residues. CDR1 KGHSH and CDR2 LQKENI come from the germline V gene. The CDR3 region has the DNA TGTGCCAGCTCCTCCGGGACAGCTTACGAGCAGTACTTC. It is translated as CASSSGTAYEQYF.

The chain links TRBV13 to TRBJ2-5; D is perhaps TRBD1 (5 bases). The CDR3 length is 13 residues. Germline V gene lookup returns CDR1 PRHDT and CDR2 FYEKMQ (reference sequence). V shed 1 base and J shed 4 bases, with 7 bases lying between them. The CDR3 DNA reads as TGTGCCAGCAGCTTAGTTAGGGGAGAGACCCAGTACTTC. Protein: CASSLVRGETQYF.

The V call is TRBV9, the J call TRBJ2-1; weak D call: TRBD2 (5 bases). Germline V gives CDR1 SGDLS, CDR2 YYNGEE. CDR3 length: 14 residues. Trimming took 4 bases from V and 5 from J, leaving 13 bases between them. Here the CDR3 reads CASSPSPGNNEQFF. The CDR3, as DNA: TGTGCCAGCAGCCCCTCCCCCGGGAACAATGAGCAGTTCTTC.

This chain links TRBV7-8 with TRBJ1-2, with D perhaps TRBD1 (6 bases). This CDR3 contains 13 residues. V was clipped by 4 bases and J by 7 bases, with 13 bases between them. From germline, CDR1 is SGHVS and CDR2 FQNEAQ. The CDR3 loop is CASSSGGLLGYTF. The DNA for the CDR3 is TGTGCCAGCAGCTCGGGGGGGCTCCTTGGCTACACCTTC.

The rearrangement joins TRBV6-6 to TRBJ2-2; the D gene is possibly TRBD1 (6 bases). Germline V gene sequence: CDR1 MNHNY, CDR2 SVGAGI (reference sequence). This CDR3 is built from 13 residues. V was shortened by 6 bases and J by 5 bases, with 10 bases between the two germline ends. CDR3 loop: CASRPTGTGELFF. CDR3 nucleotides: TGTGCCAGCAGACCAACAGGGACCGGGGAGCTGTTTTTT.